These T cell receptor beta chains were read from a single sample in a study of T-cell memory formation after mild COVID-19. One entry per CDR3 protein, called by TCRdb with MiXCR from the 5' RACE reads. This sample has under 300,000 distinct CDR3 sequences, with around a tenth found just once. The material sequenced was PBMCs or a T cell subset sorted from them (not recorded which). The receptors stem from a man younger than 35 who had mild COVID-19 (a few samples of this study predate the infection). Cell type and time point are not known. The CDR3 runs from the conserved cysteine through the conserved F or W. D genes are given only for firm matches. The size of a clone is reported for some rows only, either as once, few or many, or as a class for expanded clones.

v_gene,abundance,d_gene,j_gene,CDR3aa,CDR3nt
TRBV5-1,few,NA,TRBJ2-1,CASSFVGGRGNEQFF,TGCGCCAGCAGCTTCGTCGGGGGGCGAGGGAATGAGCAGTTCTTC
TRBV7-3,few,NA,TRBJ2-5,CASSTGSRETQYF,TGTGCCAGCAGCACAGGCTCGAGGGAGACCCAGTACTTC
TRBV7-9,NA,NA,TRBJ1-1,CASSLGGVGTEAFF,TGTGCCAGCAGCTTAGGGGGCGTGGGGACTGAAGCTTTCTTT
TRBV5-1,NA,NA,TRBJ2-2,CASSLLRGSGSTGELFF,TGCGCCAGCAGCTTATTAAGGGGCAGCGGATCCACCGGGGAGCTGTTTTTT
TRBV20-1,NA,NA,TRBJ1-2,CSAREGGEQRANYGYTF,TGCAGTGCTAGAGAGGGAGGCGAACAGCGAGCTAACTATGGCTACACCTTC
TRBV2,few,NA,TRBJ1-5,CASRPGAEYQPQHF,TGTGCCAGCAGGCCCGGGGCCGAGTATCAGCCCCAGCATTTT
TRBV4-1,NA,NA,TRBJ1-1,CASSQARLEQTEAFF,TGCGCCAGCAGCCAAGCACGATTGGAGCAGACTGAAGCTTTCTTT
TRBV12-3/TRBV12-4,NA,NA,TRBJ2-1,CASSFPGGEQFF,TGTGCCAGCAGTTTCCCCGGGGGTGAGCAGTTCTTC
TRBV25-1,few,NA,TRBJ1-5,CASSHRDNDQPQHF,TGTGCCAGCAGTCACCGGGACAACGACCAGCCCCAGCATTTT
TRBV10-3,few,NA,TRBJ1-1,CASQRQLDTEAFF,TGTGCCAGCCAAAGACAGCTCGACACTGAAGCTTTCTTT
TRBV29-1,few,TRBD1,TRBJ1-2,CSVRDRKGYGYTF,TGCAGCGTAAGGGACAGAAAAGGCTATGGCTACACCTTC
TRBV14,NA,NA,TRBJ1-5,CASSQGGLNQPQHF,TGTGCCAGCAGCCAAGGAGGGCTCAATCAGCCCCAGCATTTT
TRBV12-5,NA,NA,TRBJ2-3,CATTPRGDTQYF,TGTGCTACTACCCCCCGGGGAGATACGCAGTATTTT
TRBV7-9,few,NA,TRBJ2-5,CASSAGSGETQYF,TGTGCCAGCAGCGCGGGAAGTGGAGAGACCCAGTACTTC
TRBV12-3/TRBV12-4,few,NA,TRBJ1-1,CASKNGVAFF,TGTGCCAGCAAAAATGGGGTGGCTTTCTTT
TRBV14,few,TRBD2,TRBJ2-1,CASSHSGGSYNEQFF,TGTGCCAGCAGCCATAGCGGGGGGTCCTACAATGAGCAGTTCTTC
TRBV28,NA,NA,TRBJ2-1,CASNWDFSYNEQFF,TGTGCCAGCAACTGGGACTTCTCCTACAATGAGCAATTCTTC
TRBV3-1,NA,NA,TRBJ2-3,CASSLLRRGADTQYF,TGTGCCAGCAGCCTCCTACGTCGCGGGGCAGATACGCAGTATTTT
TRBV3-1,NA,TRBD2,TRBJ2-7,CASSQGGGNSYEQYF,TGTGCCAGCAGCCAAGGCGGGGGGAACTCCTACGAGCAGTACTTC
TRBV20-1,few,TRBD1,TRBJ2-3,CSARRDRGDVDTQYF,TGCAGTGCTAGACGCGACAGGGGTGATGTAGATACGCAGTATTTT
TRBV29-1,many,NA,TRBJ2-3,CSVDYSYTDTQYF,TGCAGCGTTGACTACAGCTACACAGATACGCAGTATTTT
TRBV7-2,NA,NA,TRBJ1-1,CASSLYGLNTEAFF,TGTGCCAGCAGCTTGTACGGACTAAACACTGAAGCTTTCTTT
TRBV20-1,NA,TRBD1,TRBJ2-2,CSASGTVNTGELFF,TGCAGTGCTTCCGGGACAGTCAACACCGGGGAGCTGTTTTTT
TRBV5-1,many,NA,TRBJ2-1,CASSTGNREGQFF,TGCGCCAGCAGCACGGGTAACAGGGAAGGTCAGTTCTTC
TRBV7-6,NA,TRBD1,TRBJ2-2,CASSPGATGWTGELFF,TGTGCCAGCAGCCCAGGGGCGACAGGGTGGACCGGGGAGCTGTTTTTT
TRBV2,few,TRBD1,TRBJ2-7,CASSGAHGQGSYEQYF,TGTGCCAGCAGTGGTGCCCACGGACAGGGGTCTTACGAGCAGTACTTC
TRBV7-2,many,NA,TRBJ1-1,CASSLRRGGTEAFF,TGTGCCAGCAGCCTCCGGCGCGGGGGCACTGAAGCTTTCTTT
TRBV5-4,once,TRBD1,TRBJ2-7,CASRPGQGPSYEQYF,TGTGCCAGCCGGCCCGGACAGGGACCGTCCTACGAGCAGTACTTC
TRBV6-5,many,NA,TRBJ2-1,CASSIPTALGEQFF,TGTGCCAGCAGTATCCCGACAGCCTTAGGTGAGCAGTTCTTC
TRBV19,many,TRBD2,TRBJ2-7,CASRGLAGSYEQYF,TGTGCCAGTAGAGGACTAGCGGGATCCTACGAGCAGTACTTC
TRBV6-5,few,NA,TRBJ2-1,CASSFRAANEQFF,TGTGCCAGCAGCTTCCGGGCCGCCAATGAGCAGTTCTTC
TRBV12-3/TRBV12-4,few,NA,TRBJ2-2,CASSFGRTNTGELFF,TGTGCCAGCAGTTTCGGCAGGACGAACACCGGGGAGCTGTTTTTT
TRBV20-1,few,NA,TRBJ1-4,CSARVSLSGDLFF,TGCAGTGCTAGAGTCAGCCTCAGTGGGGATCTGTTTTTT
TRBV29-1,few,TRBD2,TRBJ2-3,CSVGLASKDTQYF,TGCAGCGTGGGACTAGCGAGTAAAGATACGCAGTATTTT
TRBV7-8,NA,NA,TRBJ1-2,CASSLGGHPGYTF,TGTGCCAGCAGCTTAGGCGGGCACCCGGGCTACACCTTC
TRBV9,NA,TRBD1,TRBJ1-1,CASSGMGQGRAFF,TGTGCCAGCAGCGGGATGGGACAGGGCCGGGCTTTCTTT
TRBV11-3,NA,NA,TRBJ1-1,CASSVGGRGPAFF,TGTGCCAGCAGCGTTGGGGGAAGGGGCCCAGCTTTCTTT
TRBV7-9,many,NA,TRBJ2-3,CASSRDLTDTQYF,TGTGCCAGCAGCCGGGACCTCACAGATACGCAGTATTTT
TRBV7-2,once,NA,TRBJ2-5,CASSLLSGQETEYF,TGTGCCAGCAGCTTACTCTCTGGCCAAGAGACCGAGTACTTC
TRBV4-2,few,NA,TRBJ2-3,CASSPRGGLEDTQYF,TGTGCCAGCAGCCCTAGGGGGGGCCTGGAAGATACGCAGTATTTT
TRBV5-6,NA,NA,TRBJ2-4,CASSQGLSRDIQYF,TGTGCCAGCAGCCAAGGACTTTCTAGGGACATTCAGTACTTC
TRBV18,many,NA,TRBJ1-6,CASSLRLEGWNSPLHF,TGTGCCAGCTCACTACGCCTGGAGGGGTGGAATTCACCCCTCCACTTT
TRBV12-3/TRBV12-4,few,NA,TRBJ1-4,CASSEYYEKLFF,TGTGCCAGCAGCGAATATTATGAAAAACTGTTTTTT
TRBV14,few,NA,TRBJ2-2,CASGTSGTGELFF,TGTGCCAGTGGGACAAGCGGGACCGGGGAGCTGTTTTTT
TRBV6-1,NA,TRBD2,TRBJ2-1,CASSSSGGAHEQFF,TGTGCCAGCAGTTCTAGCGGGGGGGCCCATGAGCAGTTCTTC
TRBV7-2,few,TRBD2,TRBJ2-1,CASSFRGGRARNEQFF,TGTGCCAGCAGCTTCAGAGGCGGGAGGGCCCGCAATGAGCAGTTCTTC
TRBV7-6,many,NA,TRBJ1-1,CASSVQTGTEAFF,TGTGCCAGCAGCGTACAAACAGGGACCGAAGCTTTCTTT